This T cell receptor beta chain was captured by sequencing in a study of blood T cell repertoires in COVID-19. Across the study: Sites in the United States, Italy and Spain provided acute and convalescent COVID-19 samples. T cells, B-cell-depleted T cells, or PBMCs supplied cDNA or gDNA.

The Seattle patients joined while their infection was active and were tracked longitudinally afterward. Per the study methods: Estimation of nucleated cell counts relied on the amplification of reference gene primers. TCRdb's table, derived via immunoSEQ multiplex PCR, lists solely in-frame clones and lacks some. V, J and clone size derive from that table, while D and trimming were established from the DNA sequence. The sample records roughly 200,000 clones, approximately 80% being singletons. Trimming shortened V by 4 bases and J by 4 bases, and 14 bases separated the two germline ends. Germline V gene lookup returns CDR1 SGHTS and CDR2 YDEGEE. This CDR3 contains 14 residues.

Sample: peripheral blood. This sequence originates from a woman aged 40 to 50 with COVID-19, enrolled during active disease. This sequence joins TRBV5-8 and TRBJ1-2; D gene unclear. The CDR3 spells CASSPSRGGYGYTF. DNA for the CDR3: TGTGCCAGCAGCCCTTCCCGCGGAGGCTATGGCTACACCTTC.